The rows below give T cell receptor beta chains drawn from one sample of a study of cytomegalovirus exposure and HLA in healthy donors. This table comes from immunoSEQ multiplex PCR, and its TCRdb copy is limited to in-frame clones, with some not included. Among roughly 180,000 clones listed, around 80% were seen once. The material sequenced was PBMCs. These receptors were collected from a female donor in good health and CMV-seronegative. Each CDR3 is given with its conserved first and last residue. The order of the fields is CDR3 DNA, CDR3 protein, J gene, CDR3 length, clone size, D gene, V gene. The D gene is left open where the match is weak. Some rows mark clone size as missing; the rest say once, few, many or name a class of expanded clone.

TGTGCCAGCAGTTCGCCAACAGGGAGCTCCTATAATTCACCCCTCCACTTT,CASSSPTGSSYNSPLHF,TRBJ1-6,17,-,-,TRBV27
TGTGCCAGCAGTGCCGCGGGGGCCGGGTCTAACTATGGCTACACCTTC,CASSAAGAGSNYGYTF,TRBJ1-2,16,-,-,TRBV28
TGTGCCAGCAGCCCATACGACCGGGACAGAGGAAAACTGTTTTTT,CASSPYDRDRGKLFF,TRBJ1-4,15,-,TRBD1,TRBV4-2
TGTGCCAGTAGTATCGACGAGGGGGCGAGTTACGAGCAGTACTTC,CASSIDEGASYEQYF,TRBJ2-7,15,few,TRBD1,TRBV19
TGTGCCAGCAGTGGGGGCGGGGCTAATGAAAAACTGTTTTTT,CASSGGGANEKLFF,TRBJ1-4,14,-,-,TRBV2
TGCGCCAGCAGCCAAGATATGGGCGGGAGTGGCACAGATACGCAGTATTTT,CASSQDMGGSGTDTQYF,TRBJ2-3,17,-,TRBD2,TRBV4-3
TGTGCCAGCAGCCGATGGACAGGGGAAACCCGATCCCTCTCCAATGAGCAGTTCTTC,CASSRWTGETRSLSNEQFF,TRBJ2-1,19,-,TRBD1,TRBV7-9
TGTGCCAGCAGCTCCCCCGGGCTAGCAGGCGGAGATACGCAGTATTTT,CASSSPGLAGGDTQYF,TRBJ2-3,16,-,-,TRBV7-2
TGTGCCAGCAGCTTAGAAGGAGGGACCACAGATACGCAGTATTTT,CASSLEGGTTDTQYF,TRBJ2-3,15,-,-,TRBV11-3
TGTGCCAGCAGCTCCCGGACTAGCGGGAGGAATGAGCAGTTCTTC,CASSSRTSGRNEQFF,TRBJ2-1,15,-,TRBD2,TRBV7-8
TGTGCCAGCAGCTTATTCGGCGGAAACACAGATACGCAGTATTTT,CASSLFGGNTDTQYF,TRBJ2-3,15,-,-,TRBV7-2
TGTGCCAGCGGAACCACGGGACTTCGAGATACGCAGTATTTT,CASGTTGLRDTQYF,TRBJ2-3,14,-,-,TRBV6-5
TGTGCCAGCAGTTACAGGGGATTCAACACAGATACGCAGTATTTT,CASSYRGFNTDTQYF,TRBJ2-3,15,-,TRBD1,TRBV27
TGTGCCAGCAGTGAAGGGCACATCCTTAATTCACCCCTCCACTTT,CASSEGHILNSPLHF,TRBJ1-6,15,-,-,TRBV2
TGTGCCAGCAGCCACTCTAGCCCCCTCTACAATGAGCAGTTCTTC,CASSHSSPLYNEQFF,TRBJ2-1,15,-,-,TRBV7-3
TGTGCCAGCAGCCAAGATAGCGGGAGTCGCTACAATGAGCAGTTCTTC,CASSQDSGSRYNEQFF,TRBJ2-1,16,few,TRBD2,TRBV4-2
TGCGCCAGCAGCCCGTCCGGGACTAGCGGTGAGCAGTACTTC,CASSPSGTSGEQYF,TRBJ2-7,14,-,TRBD2,TRBV4-3
TGCGCCAACAGCCAAGAGTTTGGCGGGAGGGCCCGGGACATTCAGTACTTC,CANSQEFGGRARDIQYF,TRBJ2-4,17,-,TRBD2,TRBV4-3
TGTGCCAGCAGCCTCTATACCGGGGGGACGGATACGCAGTATTTT,CASSLYTGGTDTQYF,TRBJ2-3,15,-,TRBD2,TRBV7-9
TGTGCCGGCAGCCTGGGACAGGGCGGTGGTGAAGCTTTCTTT,CAGSLGQGGGEAFF,TRBJ1-1,14,-,TRBD1,TRBV5-4
TGTGCCAGCAGCTCTTACGACAGGGGCACTGAAGCTTTCTTT,CASSSYDRGTEAFF,TRBJ1-1,14,few,TRBD1,TRBV9
TGTGCCAGCAGTGGCCGACAGGGGCCCTTTCGCACAGATACGCAGTATTTT,CASSGRQGPFRTDTQYF,TRBJ2-3,17,-,TRBD1,TRBV6-1
TGTGCCAGCAGTTACGACAGGTTAGCTAACTATGGCTACACCTTC,CASSYDRLANYGYTF,TRBJ1-2,15,once,-,TRBV6-6
TGTGCCAGCAAGCCTCCGGGTCGTTCCTACGAGCAGTACTTC,CASKPPGRSYEQYF,TRBJ2-7,14,-,-,TRBV25-1
TGCGCCAGCAGCGCACCCGGGGGGGTTAAAAACATTCAGTACTTC,CASSAPGGVKNIQYF,TRBJ2-4,15,-,TRBD2,TRBV4-3
TGTGCCAGCAGCTTAAGGCCTAGCGGGGGGGCGAACACCGGGGAGCTGTTTTTT,CASSLRPSGGANTGELFF,TRBJ2-2,18,-,TRBD2,TRBV7-6
TGCGCCATGATGGGGGCAGGGGGCGTGAGGGAGCAGTACTTC,CAMMGAGGVREQYF,TRBJ2-7,14,-,TRBD1,TRBV4-1
TGCGCCAGCAGCGTTGGAGGATACGAGCAGTACTTC,CASSVGGYEQYF,TRBJ2-7,12,-,-,TRBV5-1
TGTGCCTGGAGTCCACCGGGGGTAGACGAGCAGTACTTC,CAWSPPGVDEQYF,TRBJ2-7,13,-,-,TRBV30
TGTGCCAGCAGCGGGACAGCGCCCTACGAGCAGTACTTC,CASSGTAPYEQYF,TRBJ2-7,13,-,TRBD1,TRBV27
TGTGCCAGCAGTCCCGCTCAGGCTAGCTTGGGGGGCGAGCAGTACTTC,CASSPAQASLGGEQYF,TRBJ2-7,16,-,-,TRBV28
TGTGCCAGCAGGGAACAGACAGGGAACACTGAAGCTTTCTTT,CASREQTGNTEAFF,TRBJ1-1,14,-,-,TRBV6-5
TGTGCCAGCAGCTTGACAGGGGGAAGGACCTACGAGCAGTACTTC,CASSLTGGRTYEQYF,TRBJ2-7,15,-,TRBD1,TRBV11-2
TGTGCCAGCAGCCAAAACCCGCGGGGGGCTGGATACGAGCAGTACTTC,CASSQNPRGAGYEQYF,TRBJ2-7,16,-,TRBD2,TRBV7-2
TGTGCCAGCAGCGAGGGGGGCAATCAGCCCCAGCATTTT,CASSEGGNQPQHF,TRBJ1-5,13,-,-,TRBV6-6
TGTGCCAGCAGCCCAACCGGGACAGCCTACGGGCAGTACTTC,CASSPTGTAYGQYF,TRBJ2-7,14,-,TRBD1,TRBV7-6
TGTGCCAGCAGCTTAGCGGGGACAGGTTCCTACGAGCAGTACTTC,CASSLAGTGSYEQYF,TRBJ2-7,15,-,TRBD1,TRBV7-8
TGTGCCAGCAGTGTGGGACTAGCGGGGGGAGTTTTTGAGCAGTACTTC,CASSVGLAGGVFEQYF,TRBJ2-7,16,-,TRBD2,TRBV28
TGTGCCAGTAGTTCAGGGGCGGACTACGAGCAGTACTTC,CASSSGADYEQYF,TRBJ2-7,13,-,-,TRBV19
TGTGCCAGCAGCTCTTACCCCGGGCCGACAGGGGAGACCCAGTACTTC,CASSSYPGPTGETQYF,TRBJ2-5,16,once,TRBD1,TRBV9
TGCGCCAGCAGCCCGTACAGGGAGGGGACTGAAGCTTTCTTT,CASSPYREGTEAFF,TRBJ1-1,14,-,-,TRBV5-1
TGTGCCTGGAGCTCCCCCTTCAGGAATAAGGACAATGAGCAGTTCTTC,CAWSSPFRNKDNEQFF,TRBJ2-1,16,-,-,TRBV30